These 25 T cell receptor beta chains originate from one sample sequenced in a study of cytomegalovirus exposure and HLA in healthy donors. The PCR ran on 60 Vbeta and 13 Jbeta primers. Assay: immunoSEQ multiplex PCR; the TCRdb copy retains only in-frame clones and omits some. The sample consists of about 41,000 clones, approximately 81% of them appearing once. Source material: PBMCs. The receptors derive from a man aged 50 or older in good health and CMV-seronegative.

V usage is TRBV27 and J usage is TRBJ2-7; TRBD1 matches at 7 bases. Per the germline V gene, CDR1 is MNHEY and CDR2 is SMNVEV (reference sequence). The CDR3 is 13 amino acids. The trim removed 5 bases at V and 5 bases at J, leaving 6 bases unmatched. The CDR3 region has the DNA TGTGCCAGCAGTCTCCGAGGGGGCCACGAGCAGTACTTC. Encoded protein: CASSLRGGHEQYF.

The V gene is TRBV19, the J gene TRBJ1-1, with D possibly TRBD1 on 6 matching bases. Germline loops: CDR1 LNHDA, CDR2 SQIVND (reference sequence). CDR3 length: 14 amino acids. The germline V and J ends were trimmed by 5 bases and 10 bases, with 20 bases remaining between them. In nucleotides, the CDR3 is TGTGCCAGTAGTTCCCCGGACAGAGGTGGTGGAGCTTTCTTT. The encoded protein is CASSSPDRGGGAFF. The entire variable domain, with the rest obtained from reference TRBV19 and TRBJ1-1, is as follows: DGGITQSPKYLFRKEGQNVTLSCEQNLNHDAMYWYRQDPGQGLRLIYYSQIVNDFQKGDIAEGYSVSREKKESFPLTVTSAQKNPTAFYLCASSSPDRGGGAFFGQGTRLTVV.

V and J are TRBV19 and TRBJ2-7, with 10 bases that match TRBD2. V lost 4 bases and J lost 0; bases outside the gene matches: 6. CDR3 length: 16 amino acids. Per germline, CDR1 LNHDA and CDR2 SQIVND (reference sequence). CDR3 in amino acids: CASSRSGGESSYEQYF. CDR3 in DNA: TGTGCCAGTAGTAGAAGCGGGGGGGAGAGCTCCTACGAGCAGTACTTC.

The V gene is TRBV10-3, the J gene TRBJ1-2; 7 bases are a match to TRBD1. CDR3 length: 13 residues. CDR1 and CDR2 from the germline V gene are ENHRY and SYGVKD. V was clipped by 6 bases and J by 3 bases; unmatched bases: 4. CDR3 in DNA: TGTGCCATCAGACAGGGGTCTGACTATGGCTACACCTTC. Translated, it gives CAIRQGSDYGYTF.

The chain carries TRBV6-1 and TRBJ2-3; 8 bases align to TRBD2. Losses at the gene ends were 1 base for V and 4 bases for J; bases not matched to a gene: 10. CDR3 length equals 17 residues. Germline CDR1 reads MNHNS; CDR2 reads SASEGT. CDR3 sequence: CASSEGGTFGGADTQYF. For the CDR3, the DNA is TGTGCCAGCAGTGAAGGAGGGACATTCGGGGGGGCAGATACGCAGTATTTT.

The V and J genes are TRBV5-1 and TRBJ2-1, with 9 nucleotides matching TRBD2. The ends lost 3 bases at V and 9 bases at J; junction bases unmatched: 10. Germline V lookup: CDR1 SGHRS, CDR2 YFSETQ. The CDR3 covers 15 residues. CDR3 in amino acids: CASSSSGGTFGEQFF. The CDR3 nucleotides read TGCGCCAGCAGCTCCAGCGGGGGGACTTTTGGTGAGCAGTTCTTC. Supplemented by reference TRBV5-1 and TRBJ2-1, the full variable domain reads KAGVTQTPRYLIKTRGQQVTLSCSPISGHRSVSWYQQTPGQGLQFLFEYFSETQRNKGNFPGRFSGRQFSNSRSEMNVSTLELGDSALYLCASSSSGGTFGEQFFGPGTRLTVL.

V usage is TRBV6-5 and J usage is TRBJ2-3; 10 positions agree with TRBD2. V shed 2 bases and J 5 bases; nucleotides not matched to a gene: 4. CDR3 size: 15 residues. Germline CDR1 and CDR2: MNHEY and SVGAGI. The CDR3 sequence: CASSYVSSGGDTQYF. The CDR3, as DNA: TGTGCCAGCAGTTACGTTTCTAGCGGGGGAGATACGCAGTATTTT.

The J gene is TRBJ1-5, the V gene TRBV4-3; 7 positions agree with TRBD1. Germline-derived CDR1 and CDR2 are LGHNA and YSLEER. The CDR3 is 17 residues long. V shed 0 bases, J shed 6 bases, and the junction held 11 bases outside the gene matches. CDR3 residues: CASSQDWRARGFQPQHF. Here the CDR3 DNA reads TGCGCCAGCAGCCAAGATTGGCGGGCCAGGGGGTTTCAGCCCCAGCATTTT.

Here the CDR3 DNA reads TGTGCCAGCAGTTACCAATCGAGCCCCCGGGTTGGGGAGCTGTTTTTT. Translated: CASSYQSSPRVGELFF. The genes are TRBV6-5 and TRBJ2-2; D not certain. The CDR3 extends over 16 amino acids. The germline CDR1 and CDR2 sequences are MNHEY and SVGAGI. Trimming removed 2 bases from V and 8 bases from J, with 18 bases in between.

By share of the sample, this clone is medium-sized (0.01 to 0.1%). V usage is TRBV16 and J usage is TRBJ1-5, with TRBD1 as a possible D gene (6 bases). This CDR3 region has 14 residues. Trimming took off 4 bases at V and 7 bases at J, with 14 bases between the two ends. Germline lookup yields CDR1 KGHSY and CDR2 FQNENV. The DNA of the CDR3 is TGTGCCAGCAGCCCTCTTTCGGACAGCCAGCCCCAGCATTTT. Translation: CASSPLSDSQPQHF.

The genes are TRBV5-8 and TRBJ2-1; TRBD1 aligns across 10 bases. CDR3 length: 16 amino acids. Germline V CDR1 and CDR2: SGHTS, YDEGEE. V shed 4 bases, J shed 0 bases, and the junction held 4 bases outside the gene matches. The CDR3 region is CASSAGTGVSYNEQFF. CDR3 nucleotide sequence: TGTGCCAGCAGCGCCGGGACAGGGGTCTCCTACAATGAGCAGTTCTTC.

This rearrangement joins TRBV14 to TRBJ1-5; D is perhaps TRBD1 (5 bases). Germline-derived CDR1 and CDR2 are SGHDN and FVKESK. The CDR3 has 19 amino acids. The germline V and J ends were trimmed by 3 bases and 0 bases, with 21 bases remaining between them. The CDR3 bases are TGTGCCAGCAGCCAGTGGACCAAGGGGCCAAGGGATAGCAATCAGCCCCAGCATTTT. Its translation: CASSQWTKGPRDSNQPQHF.

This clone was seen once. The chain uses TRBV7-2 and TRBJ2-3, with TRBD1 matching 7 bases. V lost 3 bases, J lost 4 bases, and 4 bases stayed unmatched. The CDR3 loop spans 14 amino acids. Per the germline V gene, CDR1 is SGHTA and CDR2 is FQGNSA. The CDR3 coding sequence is TGTGCCAGCAGCTTCCCAGGGGGTCCAGATACGCAGTATTTT. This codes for CASSFPGGPDTQYF.

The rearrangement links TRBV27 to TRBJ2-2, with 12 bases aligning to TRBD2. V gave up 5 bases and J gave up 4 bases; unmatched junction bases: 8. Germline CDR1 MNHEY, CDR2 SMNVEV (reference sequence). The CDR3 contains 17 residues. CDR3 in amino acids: CASSPILAGGLTGELFF. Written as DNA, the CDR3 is TGTGCCAGCAGTCCAATACTAGCGGGAGGCCTCACCGGGGAGCTGTTTTTT.

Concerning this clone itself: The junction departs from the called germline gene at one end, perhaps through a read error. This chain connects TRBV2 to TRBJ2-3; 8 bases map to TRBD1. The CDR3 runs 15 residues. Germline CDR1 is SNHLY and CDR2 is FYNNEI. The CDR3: CASSDCRGRTDTQYF. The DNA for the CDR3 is TGTGCCAGCAGTGATTGCAGGGGGCGCACGGATACGCAGTATTTT.

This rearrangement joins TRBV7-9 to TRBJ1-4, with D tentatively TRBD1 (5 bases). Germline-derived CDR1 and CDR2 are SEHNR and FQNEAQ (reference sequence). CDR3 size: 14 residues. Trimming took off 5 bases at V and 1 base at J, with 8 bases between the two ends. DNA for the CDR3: TGTGCCAGCAGCCGGACAATAACTAATGAAAAACTGTTTTTT. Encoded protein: CASSRTITNEKLFF.

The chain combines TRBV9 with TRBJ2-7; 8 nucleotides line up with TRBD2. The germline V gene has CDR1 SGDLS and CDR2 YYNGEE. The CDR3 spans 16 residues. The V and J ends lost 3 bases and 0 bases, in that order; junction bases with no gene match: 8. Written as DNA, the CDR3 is TGTGCCAGCAGCGCGGGAGGAGCGGGGGCCTCCTACGAGCAGTACTTC. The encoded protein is CASSAGGAGASYEQYF. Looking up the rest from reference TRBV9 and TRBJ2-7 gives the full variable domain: DSGVTQTPKHLITATGQRVTLRCSPRSGDLSVYWYQQSLDQGLQFLIQYYNGEERAKGNILERFSAQQFPDLHSELNLSSLELGDSALYFCASSAGGAGASYEQYFGPGTRLTVT.

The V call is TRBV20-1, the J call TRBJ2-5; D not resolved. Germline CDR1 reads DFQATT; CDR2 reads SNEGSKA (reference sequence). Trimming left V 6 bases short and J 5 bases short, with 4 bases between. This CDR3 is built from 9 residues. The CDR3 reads CSAGETQYF. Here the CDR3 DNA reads TGCAGTGCGGGCGAGACCCAGTACTTC.

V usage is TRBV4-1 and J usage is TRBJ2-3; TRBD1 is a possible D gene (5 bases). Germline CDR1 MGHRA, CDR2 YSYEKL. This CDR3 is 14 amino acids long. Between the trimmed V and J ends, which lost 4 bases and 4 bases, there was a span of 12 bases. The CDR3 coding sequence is TGCGCCAGCAGCCCCACCGACAGACCAGATACGCAGTATTTT. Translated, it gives CASSPTDRPDTQYF.

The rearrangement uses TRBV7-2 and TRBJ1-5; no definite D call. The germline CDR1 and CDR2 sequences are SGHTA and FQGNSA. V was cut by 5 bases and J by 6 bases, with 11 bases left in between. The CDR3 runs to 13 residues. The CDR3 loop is CASSQIASQPQHF. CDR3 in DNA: TGTGCCAGCAGCCAGATAGCCAGTCAGCCCCAGCATTTT. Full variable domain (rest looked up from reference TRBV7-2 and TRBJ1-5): GAGVSQSPSNKVTEKGKDVELRCDPISGHTALYWYRQSLGQGLEFLIYFQGNSAPDKSGLPSDRFSAERTGGSVSTLTIQRTQQEDSAVYLCASSQIASQPQHFGDGTRLSIL.

The CDR3 protein is CASSGGNKGALYEQYF. DNA of the CDR3: TGTGCCAGCAGTGGGGGAAATAAGGGGGCTTTGTACGAGCAGTACTTC. The genes are TRBV6-1 and TRBJ2-7; the match to TRBD1 covers 7 bases. Germline CDR1 reads MNHNS; CDR2 reads SASEGT. The CDR3 has 16 amino acids. The junction had 13 bases not matched to a gene; V was cut back by 4 bases and J by 4 bases.

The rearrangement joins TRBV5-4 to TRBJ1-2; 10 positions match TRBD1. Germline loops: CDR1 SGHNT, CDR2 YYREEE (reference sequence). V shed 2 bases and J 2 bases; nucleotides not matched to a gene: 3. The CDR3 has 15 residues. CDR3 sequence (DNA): TGTGCCAGCAGCTTATCGGGACAGGGGAACTATGGCTACACCTTC. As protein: CASSLSGQGNYGYTF.

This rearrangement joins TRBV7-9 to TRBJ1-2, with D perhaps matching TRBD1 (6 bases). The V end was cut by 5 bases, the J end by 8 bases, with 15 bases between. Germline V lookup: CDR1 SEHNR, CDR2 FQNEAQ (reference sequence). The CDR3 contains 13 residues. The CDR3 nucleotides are TGTGCCAGCAGCCCGGACAGTCGCGTCGGCTACACCTTC. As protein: CASSPDSRVGYTF.

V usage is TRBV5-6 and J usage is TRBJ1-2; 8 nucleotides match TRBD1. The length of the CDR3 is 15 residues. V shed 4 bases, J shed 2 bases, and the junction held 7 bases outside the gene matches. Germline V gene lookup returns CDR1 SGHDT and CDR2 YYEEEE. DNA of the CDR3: TGTGCCAGCAGCGACGGACAGGGTGACAACTATGGCTACACCTTC. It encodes CASSDGQGDNYGYTF.

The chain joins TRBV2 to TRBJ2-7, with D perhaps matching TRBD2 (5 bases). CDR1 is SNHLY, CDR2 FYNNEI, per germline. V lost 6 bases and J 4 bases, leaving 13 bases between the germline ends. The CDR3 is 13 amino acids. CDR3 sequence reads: CASRGERMYEQYF. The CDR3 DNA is TGTGCCAGCAGGGGCGAGCGGATGTACGAGCAGTACTTC.